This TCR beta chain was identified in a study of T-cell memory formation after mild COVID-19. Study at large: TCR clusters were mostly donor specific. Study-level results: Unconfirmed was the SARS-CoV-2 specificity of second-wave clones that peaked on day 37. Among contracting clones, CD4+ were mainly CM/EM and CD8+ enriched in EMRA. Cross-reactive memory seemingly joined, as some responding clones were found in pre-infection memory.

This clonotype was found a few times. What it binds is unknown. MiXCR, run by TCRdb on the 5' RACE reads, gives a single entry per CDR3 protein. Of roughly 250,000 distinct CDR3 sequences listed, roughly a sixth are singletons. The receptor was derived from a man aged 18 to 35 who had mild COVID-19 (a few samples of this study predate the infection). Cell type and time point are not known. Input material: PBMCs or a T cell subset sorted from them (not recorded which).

This CDR3 reads CASSSVLRPSDTQYF. The CDR3 DNA reads TGTGCCAGCAGCTCCGTCCTGCGTCCGTCGGATACGCAGTATTTT. The J gene is TRBJ2-3, the V gene TRBV11-2; D is unclear. Germline V gene sequence: CDR1 SGHAT, CDR2 FQNNGV. CDR3 size: 15 residues. Trimming cost V 4 bases and J 6 bases, with 17 bases left between them.